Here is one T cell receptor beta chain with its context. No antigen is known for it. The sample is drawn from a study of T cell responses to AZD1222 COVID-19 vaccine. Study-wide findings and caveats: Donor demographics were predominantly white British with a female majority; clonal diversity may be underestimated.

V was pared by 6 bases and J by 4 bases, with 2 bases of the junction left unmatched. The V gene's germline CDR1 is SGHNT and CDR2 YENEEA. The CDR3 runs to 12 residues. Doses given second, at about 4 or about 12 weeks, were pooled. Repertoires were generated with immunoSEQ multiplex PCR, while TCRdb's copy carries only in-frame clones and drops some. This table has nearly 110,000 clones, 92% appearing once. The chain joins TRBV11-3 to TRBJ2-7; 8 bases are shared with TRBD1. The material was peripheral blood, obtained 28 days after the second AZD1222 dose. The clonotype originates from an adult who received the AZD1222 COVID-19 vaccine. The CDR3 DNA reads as TGTGCCAGCAGTCGACAGGGGTACGAGCAGTACTTC. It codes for CASSRQGYEQYF.